This is a list of T cell receptor beta chains from one sample in a study of glioma-infiltrating T cells after dendritic cell vaccination. Measured with immunoSEQ multiplex PCR; TCRdb has only the in-frame clones, and not every one. The table includes about 92,000 clones, about nine tenths detected once. The sequenced sample was blood, obtained before dendritic cell vaccination. These receptors came from a human donor with glioblastoma. Both conserved end residues are part of each CDR3. D genes are given only for firm matches. Only some rows state a clone size, as once, few, many or a class for expanded clones.

V	J	size	D	DNA	CDR3
TRBV29-1	TRBJ2-3	-	TRBD2	TGCAGCGTTGAGGGGTTCGCGGGAGGGCCTTCAACAGATACGCAGTATTTT	CSVEGFAGGPSTDTQYF
TRBV5-8	TRBJ1-2	-	-	TGTGCCAGCCTAGGGAGGGAACGCGGCTACACCTTC	CASLGRERGYTF
TRBV21-1	TRBJ1-5	few	-	TGTGCCAGCAACCCGAGGGACACATTCTCCTACATCCATCAGCCCCAGCATTTT	CASNPRDTFSYIHQPQHF
TRBV28	TRBJ1-1	-	-	TGTGCCAGCAAAAAACGAGGGTTACCTACTGAAGCTTTCTTT	CASKKRGLPTEAFF
TRBV1	TRBJ1-5	-	-	TGCACCAGCAGCCAAAAATACCCAACAGAGAGCAATCAGCCCCAGCATTTT	CTSSQKYPTESNQPQHF
TRBV19	TRBJ2-7	-	TRBD1	TGTGCCAGTAGTAGCGGGGGACAGGGAGCCTCCTACGAGCAGTACTTC	CASSSGGQGASYEQYF
TRBV25-1	TRBJ2-1	-	-	TGTGCCAGCAGACAGGGTGCCCTCAATGAGCAGTTCTTC	CASRQGALNEQFF
TRBV4-1	TRBJ1-1	-	-	TGCGCCAGCAGCCAACCCCAGGGTTACACTGAAGCTTTCTTT	CASSQPQGYTEAFF
TRBV5-6	TRBJ2-7	-	-	TGTGCCAGCAGCTCACTACGGGATTCCTACGAGCAGTACTTC	CASSSLRDSYEQYF
TRBV19	TRBJ1-6	-	TRBD1	TGTGCCAGTAGAACTATGGGGACAGCTGGTTCACCCCTCCACTTT	CASRTMGTAGSPLHF
TRBV6-6	TRBJ2-7	few	-	TGTGCCAGCACCTTTTCCGGACAGTCCCACGAGCAGTACTTC	CASTFSGQSHEQYF
TRBV18	TRBJ1-1	-	-	TGTGCCAGCTCACCAGATGGTCGGGGTCGGGCTGAAGCTTTCTTT	CASSPDGRGRAEAFF
TRBV19	TRBJ1-2	-	-	TGTGCCAGTAGTTTGTCGAAGGGGTATGGCTACACCTTC	CASSLSKGYGYTF
TRBV6-1	TRBJ1-5	-	TRBD1	TGTGCCAGCAGTGAAGAGACAGGGGGAGTACAGCCCCAGCATTTT	CASSEETGGVQPQHF
TRBV9	TRBJ2-6	-	TRBD1	TGTGCCAGCAGCGTAGCCCCGGGGACAGGGAAAGCCAACGTCCTGACTTTC	CASSVAPGTGKANVLTF
TRBV5-1	TRBJ1-4	-	TRBD1	TGCGCCAGCAGCTTGTCACCCGGGACAGGGGATGAAAAACTGTTTTTT	CASSLSPGTGDEKLFF
TRBV7-3	TRBJ2-7	-	TRBD1	TGTGCCAGCAGCTCGGCCCAGACAGGGGGCGAACACGAGCAGTACTTC	CASSSAQTGGEHEQYF
TRBV28	TRBJ2-3	-	TRBD1	TGTGCCAGCAGTATAACCGGGACAGGGGGTTATACGCAGTATTTT	CASSITGTGGYTQYF
TRBV9	TRBJ2-1	once	TRBD2	TGTGCCAGCAGCGCCCCGGGACTAGCGGGAGCTTATGAGCAGTTCTTC	CASSAPGLAGAYEQFF
TRBV11-2	TRBJ1-2	-	TRBD1	TGTGCCAGCAGCATCGCCGGGACAGGGGGCCATGGCTACACCTTC	CASSIAGTGGHGYTF
TRBV9	TRBJ2-3	-	-	TGTGCCAGCAGCCCATGGGGACTGGATACGCAGTATTTT	CASSPWGLDTQYF
TRBV5-1	TRBJ2-3	-	-	TGCGCCAGCAGCTTTAGCAGGGGATACACAGATACGCAGTATTTT	CASSFSRGYTDTQYF
TRBV19	TRBJ2-4	-	-	TGTGCCAGTAGGAACGGGGGGACACCCGCGAACATTCAGTACTTC	CASRNGGTPANIQYF
TRBV4-1	TRBJ1-1	-	TRBD1	TGCGCCAGCGCCCCAGGGGGCGAGGCTGAAGCTTTCTTT	CASAPGGEAEAFF
TRBV25-1	TRBJ2-5	-	TRBD2	TGTGCCAGCAGTGATGGCCTGTCTAGCGGATACACTGGGGAGACCCAGTACTTC	CASSDGLSSGYTGETQYF
TRBV28	TRBJ2-7	-	-	TGTGCCAGCAGCTTCCCTACTCGAAACTACGAGCAGTACTTC	CASSFPTRNYEQYF
TRBV6-1	TRBJ2-5	-	TRBD1	TGTGCCAGCAGTGGCTCCCGGACAGGGGAAGAGACCCAGTACTTC	CASSGSRTGEETQYF